The clone carrying this TCR beta chain was picked up a small number of times. These data belong to a study of patients and donors after allogeneic stem cell transplantation. The CDR3 spans 19 residues. Germline V CDR1 and CDR2: SGHRS, YFSETQ. V shed 4 bases, J shed 0 bases, and the junction held 8 bases outside the gene matches. Each CDR3 protein is one row after TCRdb ran MiXCR on the RT-PCR reads. The table lists roughly 960,000 distinct CDR3 sequences, roughly 18% of them singletons, with around 6% in the top ten. The chain joins TRBV5-1 to TRBJ2-1; TRBD2 aligns across 15 bases. This clonotype originated in a human donor who was either an allogeneic HSCT recipient or a stem cell or donor lymphocyte infusion donor (not recorded which). It is not recorded whose cells these are; they may come from a transplant donor. What was sequenced was blood, either unsorted or a sorted T cell fraction (not recorded which). CDR3 DNA sequence: TGCGCCAGCAGCACCGGGACTAGCGGGAGGTCCAACTCCTACAATGAGCAGTTCTTC. It codes for CASSTGTSGRSNSYNEQFF.